Shown below are 20 T cell receptor beta chains from a single sample sequenced in a study of shared clonotypes between healthy human individuals. Some clones are missing from TCRdb's copy, which holds only in-frame ones; the method was immunoSEQ multiplex PCR. The table has some 2,000,000 clones, 90% to 95% seen once. Source material: naive CD4+ T cells sorted from blood. Subset reported: CD45RA+ positively selected. The receptor source for this set is a man aged 18 to 35 in good health.

This sequence joins TRBV4-1 and TRBJ1-1, with 10 bases that match TRBD1. Germline V CDR1 and CDR2: MGHRA, YSYEKL. The length of the CDR3 is 15 residues. Trimming cost V 2 bases and J 7 bases; bases outside gene matches: 7. The CDR3: CASSQPRQGASEAFF. The CDR3 DNA follows: TGCGCCAGCAGCCAACCTAGACAGGGGGCGAGTGAAGCTTTCTTT.

This chain connects TRBV1 to TRBJ1-1. TRBV1 is annotated as a pseudogene. The CDR3 totals 12 residues. The CDR3 protein is CTSRRRRGEAFF. In DNA form, the CDR3 reads TGCACCAGCAGGAGGCGACGAGGAGAAGCTTTCTTT.

This clone appeared a single time. This sequence joins TRBV10-3 and TRBJ1-6, with 8 nucleotides matching TRBD1. The germline V gene has CDR1 ENHRY and CDR2 SYGVKD. After removal of 5 bases from V and 6 bases from J, the junction contained 3 bases not matched to a gene. The CDR3 spans 14 residues. The CDR3 DNA reads as TGTGCCATCAGTTCCGACAGGGGTAATTCACCCCTCCACTTT. Encoded protein: CAISSDRGNSPLHF.

In regard to this clone: This specimen includes other DNA sequences encoding the same CDR3. Here the CDR3 DNA reads TGTGCCAGCAGCTCCACCCTCACCGGGGAGCTGTTTTTT. Its translation: CASSSTLTGELFF. This chain joins TRBV7-6 and TRBJ2-2; no reliable D call. Germline CDR1 SGHVS, CDR2 FNYEAQ. V lost 4 bases, J lost 4 bases, and 7 bases lay in between. The CDR3 sequence is 13 residues long.

The chain employs TRBV5-6 and TRBJ2-2; D not certain. The germline V gene has CDR1 SGHDT and CDR2 YYEEEE. The CDR3 consists of 13 residues. V was clipped by 9 bases and J by 4 bases, with 13 bases between them. For the CDR3, the DNA is TGTGCCACCAAGAAGTTGGGCACCGGGGAGCTGTTTTTT. Translated: CATKKLGTGELFF.

This clone has just one count. This sample also contains other DNA sequences that code for the same CDR3. The rearrangement uses TRBV19 and TRBJ2-7; possible D gene TRBD2, 5 bases. The ends were cut back, 2 bases at V and 3 bases at J, with 17 bases in the middle. Germline CDR1 reads LNHDA; CDR2 reads SQIVND (reference sequence). The CDR3 has 16 amino acids. Here the CDR3 DNA reads TGTGCCAGTAGTATAAGTCTCGCGGGTGGAAGCTACGAGCAGTACTTC. The encoded protein is CASSISLAGGSYEQYF.

The sample holds one count of this clone. The V gene is TRBV7-9, the J gene TRBJ2-4; the D gene is possibly TRBD2 (6 bases). The CDR3 totals 14 residues. V was pared by 2 bases and J by 6 bases, with 11 bases between. CDR1 and CDR2 (germline): SEHNR, FQNEAQ (reference sequence). The CDR3 spells CASSLRQGLNIQYF. CDR3 sequence (DNA): TGTGCCAGCAGCTTACGGCAGGGACTAAACATTCAGTACTTC.

The J gene is TRBJ2-5, the V gene TRBV7-2, with D possibly being TRBD2 (5 bases). Per germline, CDR1 SGHTA and CDR2 FQGNSA. The CDR3 is 13 amino acids. V dropped 3 bases and J dropped 5 bases, with 10 bases sitting between them. The CDR3 region has the DNA TGTGCCAGCAGCTTCGGAGGCGTGGAGACCCAGTACTTC. It encodes CASSFGGVETQYF.

This clone was seen just once. The chain joins TRBV5-1 to TRBJ2-7; 10 nucleotides agree with TRBD1. There are 15 residues in the CDR3. Germline V CDR1 and CDR2: SGHRS, YFSETQ. J lost 2 bases, V lost 2 bases, and 4 bases had no gene match. The CDR3 nucleotides are TGCGCCAGCAGCTTACGACAGGGGGCGCCCTACGAGCAGTACTTC. It yields the protein CASSLRQGAPYEQYF.

A remark on this clone: Within the sample, other DNA sequences also encode this same CDR3. The V gene is TRBV7-9, the J gene TRBJ1-2, with D unclear. The germline V gene encodes CDR1 SEHNR and CDR2 FQNEAQ (reference sequence). V was clipped by 5 bases and J by 3 bases, with 10 bases between them. The CDR3 spans 13 residues. CDR3 DNA: TGTGCCAGCAGCCCGGGTTCCCACTATGGCTACACCTTC. Protein: CASSPGSHYGYTF.

The chain joins TRBV7-9 to TRBJ2-3, with TRBD1 identical over 8 bases. This CDR3 is built from 16 residues. The germline gives CDR1 SEHNR, CDR2 FQNEAQ (reference sequence). The J segment lost 0 bases and the V segment lost 3 bases, leaving 5 bases of the junction unmatched. The CDR3 DNA sequence: TGTGCCAGCAGCTTTCAGGGGGCAAGAAGCACAGATACGCAGTATTTT. Protein sequence: CASSFQGARSTDTQYF.

The rearrangement joins TRBV19 to TRBJ2-1; 14 bases are a match to TRBD2. CDR1 is LNHDA and CDR2 is SQIVND in the germline V gene (reference sequence). Unmatched junction bases numbered 12, after V lost 5 bases and J lost 9 bases. This CDR3 is 17 amino acids long. This CDR3 reads CASSPGLAGGTSGEQFF. Here the CDR3 DNA reads TGTGCCAGTAGTCCCGGACTAGCGGGGGGAACGAGCGGTGAGCAGTTCTTC.

The CDR3 DNA follows: TGTGCCAGCAGCCCACACCTGAGAACCGAGCAGTACTTC. Its protein is CASSPHLRTEQYF. J is TRBJ2-7 and V is TRBV11-2; D is ambiguous. This CDR3 is built from 13 residues. Germline values: CDR1 SGHAT, CDR2 FQNNGV. The germline V and J ends were trimmed by 5 bases and 6 bases, with 14 bases remaining between them.

The rearrangement links TRBV28 to TRBJ2-7; maybe TRBD1 (6 bases). Deletions cut 6 bases from V and 4 bases from J, with 10 bases between. The CDR3 loop spans 12 amino acids. Germline assignment: CDR1 MDHEN and CDR2 SYDVKM. This chain's CDR3 is CASSPDRYEQYF. The CDR3 DNA is TGTGCCAGCAGCCCGGACAGATACGAGCAGTACTTC.

The chain carries TRBV2 and TRBJ1-2; D remains ambiguous. Germline V gene lookup returns CDR1 SNHLY and CDR2 FYNNEI. Trimming shortened V by 0 bases and J by 11 bases, and 10 bases separated the two germline ends. The CDR3 extends over 12 amino acids. In nucleotides, the CDR3 is TGTGCCAGCAGTGAAGCCGAGTTAGTTTACACCTTC. Translation gives CASSEAELVYTF.

This chain links TRBV5-6 with TRBJ2-7; TRBD2 is a possible D gene (5 bases). The germline V gene has CDR1 SGHDT and CDR2 YYEEEE. V was shortened by 4 bases and J by 6 bases, with 14 bases between the two germline ends. The CDR3 runs to 13 residues. This chain's CDR3 is CASSRVSAGEQYF. CDR3 coding DNA: TGTGCCAGCAGCCGAGTCTCGGCGGGCGAGCAGTACTTC.

The chain couples TRBV9 to TRBJ2-6; no definite D call. CDR1 and CDR2 (germline): SGDLS, YYNGEE. V dropped 3 bases and J dropped 2 bases, with 9 bases sitting between them. The CDR3 is 15 amino acids. This chain's CDR3 is CASSGRSAGANVLTF. The CDR3 nucleotides read TGTGCCAGCAGCGGCAGATCCGCTGGGGCCAACGTCCTGACTTTC.

The chain uses TRBV9 and TRBJ1-1; D is undetermined. The V gene's germline CDR1 is SGDLS and CDR2 YYNGEE. The CDR3 sequence is 14 residues long. The V end was cut by 3 bases, the J end by 1 base, with 10 bases between. The DNA of the CDR3 is TGTGCCAGCAGCGCCCAAGGGCAGAACACTGAAGCTTTCTTT. It yields the protein CASSAQGQNTEAFF.

The rearrangement joins TRBV6-6 to TRBJ2-5, with TRBD2 identical over 14 bases. The V gene end was trimmed by 10 bases and the J gene end by 4 bases; junction bases not matched to a gene: 5. The CDR3 runs to 14 residues. Germline CDR1 is MNHNY and CDR2 is SVGAGI (reference sequence). DNA of the CDR3: TGTGCCACCCAAGGGACTAGCGGGAGAGAGACCCAGTACTTC. Residues: CATQGTSGRETQYF.

This clone was counted a single time. This rearrangement joins TRBV9 to TRBJ1-2; D uncertain. Germline V gene sequence: CDR1 SGDLS, CDR2 YYNGEE. V was pared by 0 bases and J by 8 bases, with 14 bases between. The CDR3 consists of 14 residues. CDR3 DNA sequence: TGTGCCAGCAGCGTAGGAACAGCTTTATCGGGCTACACCTTC. It translates to CASSVGTALSGYTF.